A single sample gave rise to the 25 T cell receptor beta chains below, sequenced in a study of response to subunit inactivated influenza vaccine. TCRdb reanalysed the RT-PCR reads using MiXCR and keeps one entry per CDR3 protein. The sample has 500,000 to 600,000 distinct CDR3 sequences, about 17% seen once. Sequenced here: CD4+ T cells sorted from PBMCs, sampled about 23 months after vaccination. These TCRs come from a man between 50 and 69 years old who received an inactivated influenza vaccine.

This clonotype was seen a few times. This chain's CDR3 is CSARATNRINEQFF. The DNA for the CDR3 is TGCAGTGCTAGGGCGACTAACAGGATCAATGAGCAGTTCTTC. This chain uses TRBV20-1 with TRBJ2-1; D is perhaps TRBD1 or TRBD2 (5 bases each). Trimming removed 3 bases from V and 6 bases from J, with 15 bases in between. Germline lookup yields CDR1 DFQATT and CDR2 SNEGSKA (reference sequence). This CDR3 has 14 residues.

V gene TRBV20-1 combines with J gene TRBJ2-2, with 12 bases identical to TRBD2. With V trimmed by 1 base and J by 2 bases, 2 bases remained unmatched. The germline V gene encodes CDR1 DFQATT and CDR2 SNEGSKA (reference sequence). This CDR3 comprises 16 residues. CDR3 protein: CSARGGLAGNTGELFF. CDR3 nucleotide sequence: TGCAGTGCTAGAGGGGGACTAGCGGGTAACACCGGGGAGCTGTTTTTT.

The CDR3, as DNA: TGCGCCAGCAGCTTGCGACAGGGAGGAAACACTGAAGCTTTCTTT. Amino acids: CASSLRQGGNTEAFF. This chain joins TRBV5-1 and TRBJ1-1; TRBD1 matches 7 bases. The CDR3 has 15 residues. The J segment lost 2 bases and the V segment lost 1 base, leaving 5 bases of the junction unmatched. CDR1 is SGHRS, CDR2 YFSETQ, per germline.

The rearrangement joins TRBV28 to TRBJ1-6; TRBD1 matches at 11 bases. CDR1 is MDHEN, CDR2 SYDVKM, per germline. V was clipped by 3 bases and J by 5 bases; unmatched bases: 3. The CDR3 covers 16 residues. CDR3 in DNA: TGTGCCAGCAGTTTGGACAGGGGGCGAAATAATTCACCCCTCCACTTT. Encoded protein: CASSLDRGRNNSPLHF.

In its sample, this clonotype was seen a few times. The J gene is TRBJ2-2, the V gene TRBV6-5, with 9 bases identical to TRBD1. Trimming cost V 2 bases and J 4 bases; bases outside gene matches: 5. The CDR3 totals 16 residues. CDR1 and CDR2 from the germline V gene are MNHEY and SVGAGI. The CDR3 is CASSYQQGASTGELFF. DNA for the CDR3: TGTGCCAGCAGTTACCAACAGGGGGCGTCCACCGGGGAGCTGTTTTTT.

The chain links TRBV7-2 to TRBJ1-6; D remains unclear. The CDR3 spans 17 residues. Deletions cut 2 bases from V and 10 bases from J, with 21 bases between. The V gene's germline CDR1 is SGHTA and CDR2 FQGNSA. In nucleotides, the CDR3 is TGTGCCAGCAGCTTACAGGTGCTGGACGGAATAGGGTCACCCCTCCACTTT. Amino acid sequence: CASSLQVLDGIGSPLHF.

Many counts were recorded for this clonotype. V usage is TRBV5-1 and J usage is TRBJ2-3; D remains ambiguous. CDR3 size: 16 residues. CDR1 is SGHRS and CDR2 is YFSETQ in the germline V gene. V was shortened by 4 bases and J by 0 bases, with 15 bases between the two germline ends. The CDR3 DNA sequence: TGCGCCAGCAGCGAGGCCGGGCCGTTGAGCACAGATACGCAGTATTTT. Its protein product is CASSEAGPLSTDTQYF.

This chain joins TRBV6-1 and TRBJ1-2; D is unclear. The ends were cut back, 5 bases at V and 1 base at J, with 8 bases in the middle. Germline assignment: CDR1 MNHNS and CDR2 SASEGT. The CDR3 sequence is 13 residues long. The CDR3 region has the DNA TGTGCCAGCAGTCCGACCATTAACTATGGCTACACCTTC. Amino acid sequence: CASSPTINYGYTF.

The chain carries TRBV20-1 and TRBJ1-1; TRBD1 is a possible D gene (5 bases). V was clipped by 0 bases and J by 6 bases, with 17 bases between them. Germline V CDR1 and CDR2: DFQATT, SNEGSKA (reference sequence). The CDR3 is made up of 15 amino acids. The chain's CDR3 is CSARERVGANAEAFF. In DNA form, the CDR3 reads TGCAGTGCTAGAGAGAGGGTCGGGGCGAATGCTGAAGCTTTCTTT.

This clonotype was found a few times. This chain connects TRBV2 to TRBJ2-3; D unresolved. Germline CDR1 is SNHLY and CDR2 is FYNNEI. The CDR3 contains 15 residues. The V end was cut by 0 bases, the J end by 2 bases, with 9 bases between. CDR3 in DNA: TGTGCCAGCAGTGAAGCGCCGGTAGCCACAGATACGCAGTATTTT. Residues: CASSEAPVATDTQYF.

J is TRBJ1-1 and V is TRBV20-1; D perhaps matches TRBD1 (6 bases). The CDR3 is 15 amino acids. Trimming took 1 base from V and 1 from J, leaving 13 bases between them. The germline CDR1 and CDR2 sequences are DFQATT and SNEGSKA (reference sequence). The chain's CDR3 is CSARVGSRGNTEAFF. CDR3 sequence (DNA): TGCAGTGCTAGAGTAGGGAGCAGGGGGAACACTGAAGCTTTCTTT.

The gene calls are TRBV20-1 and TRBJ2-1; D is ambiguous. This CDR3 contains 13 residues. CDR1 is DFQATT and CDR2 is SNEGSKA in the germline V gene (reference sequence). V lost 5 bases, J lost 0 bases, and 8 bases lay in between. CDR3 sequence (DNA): TGCAGTGCTGTCAGGAGCTCCTACAATGAGCAGTTCTTC. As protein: CSAVRSSYNEQFF.

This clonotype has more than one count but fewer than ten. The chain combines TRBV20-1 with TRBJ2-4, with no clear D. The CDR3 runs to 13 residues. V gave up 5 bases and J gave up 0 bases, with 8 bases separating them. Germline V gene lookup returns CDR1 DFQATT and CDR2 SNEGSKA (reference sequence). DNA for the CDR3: TGCAGTGCTCTACGGACAGCCAAAAACATTCAGTACTTC. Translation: CSALRTAKNIQYF.

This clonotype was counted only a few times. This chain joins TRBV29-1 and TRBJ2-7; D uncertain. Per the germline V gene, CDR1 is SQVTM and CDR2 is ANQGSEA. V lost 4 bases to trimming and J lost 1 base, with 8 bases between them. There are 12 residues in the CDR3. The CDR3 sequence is CSVAQESYEQYF. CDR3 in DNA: TGCAGCGTTGCTCAGGAATCCTACGAGCAGTACTTC.

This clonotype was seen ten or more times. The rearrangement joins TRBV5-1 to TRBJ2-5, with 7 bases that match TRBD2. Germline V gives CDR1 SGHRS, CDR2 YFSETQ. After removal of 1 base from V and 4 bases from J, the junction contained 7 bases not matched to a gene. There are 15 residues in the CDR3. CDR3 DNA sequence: TGCGCCAGCAGCTTGAACGGGGGGAGGTCAGAGACCCAGTACTTC. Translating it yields CASSLNGGRSETQYF.

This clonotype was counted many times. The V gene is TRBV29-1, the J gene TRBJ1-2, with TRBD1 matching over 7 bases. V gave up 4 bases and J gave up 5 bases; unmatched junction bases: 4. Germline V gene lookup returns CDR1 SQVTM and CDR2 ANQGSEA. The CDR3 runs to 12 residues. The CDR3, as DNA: TGCAGCGTTGGGGACAGTCCTTATGGCTACACCTTC. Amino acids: CSVGDSPYGYTF.

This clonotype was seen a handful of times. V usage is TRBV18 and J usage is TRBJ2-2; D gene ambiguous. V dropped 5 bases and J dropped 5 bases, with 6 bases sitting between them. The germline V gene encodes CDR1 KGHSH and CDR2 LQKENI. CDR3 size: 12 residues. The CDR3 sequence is CASSTRTGELFF. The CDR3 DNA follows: TGTGCCAGCTCAACCCGGACCGGGGAGCTGTTTTTT. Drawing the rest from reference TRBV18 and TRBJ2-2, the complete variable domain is NAGVMQNPRHLVRRRGQEARLRCSPMKGHSHVYWYRQLPEEGLKFMVYLQKENIIDESGMPKERFSAEFPKEGPSILRIQQVVRGDSAAYFCASSTRTGELFFGEGSRLTVL.

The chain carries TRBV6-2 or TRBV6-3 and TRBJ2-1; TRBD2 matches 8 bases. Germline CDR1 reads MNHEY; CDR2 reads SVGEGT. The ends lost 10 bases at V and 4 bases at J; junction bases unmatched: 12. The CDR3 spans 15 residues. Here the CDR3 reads CATKLTGGPYNEQFF. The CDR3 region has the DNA TGTGCCACCAAGTTAACGGGAGGGCCATACAATGAGCAGTTCTTC.

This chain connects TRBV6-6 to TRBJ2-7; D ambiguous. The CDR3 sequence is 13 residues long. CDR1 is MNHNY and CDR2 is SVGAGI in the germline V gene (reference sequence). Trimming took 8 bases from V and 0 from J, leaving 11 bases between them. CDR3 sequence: CASRNFLSYEQYF. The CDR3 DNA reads TGTGCCAGCCGCAACTTCCTCTCCTACGAGCAGTACTTC.

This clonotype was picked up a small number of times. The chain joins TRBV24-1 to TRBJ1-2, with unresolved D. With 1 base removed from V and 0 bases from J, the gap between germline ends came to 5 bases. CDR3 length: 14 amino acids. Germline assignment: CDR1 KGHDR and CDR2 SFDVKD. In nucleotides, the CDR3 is TGTGCCACCAGTGATTTTCAGACTAACTATGGCTACACCTTC. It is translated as CATSDFQTNYGYTF.

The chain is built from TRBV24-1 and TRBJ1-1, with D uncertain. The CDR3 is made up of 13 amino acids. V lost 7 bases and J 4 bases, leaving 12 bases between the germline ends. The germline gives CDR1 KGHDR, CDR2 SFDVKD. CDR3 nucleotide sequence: TGTGCCACCAGGGAGGGATCGGGCACTGAAGCTTTCTTT. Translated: CATREGSGTEAFF.

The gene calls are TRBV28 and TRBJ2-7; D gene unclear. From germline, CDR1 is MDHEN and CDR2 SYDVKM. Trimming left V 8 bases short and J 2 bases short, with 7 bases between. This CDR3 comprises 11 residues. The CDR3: CASGSTYEQYF. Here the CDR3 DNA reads TGTGCCAGCGGGTCCACCTACGAGCAGTACTTC. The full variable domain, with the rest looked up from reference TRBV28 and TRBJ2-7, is DVKVTQSSRYLVKRTGEKVFLECVQDMDHENMFWYRQDPGLGLRLIYFSYDVKMKEKGDIPEGYSVSREKKERFSLILESASTNQTSMYLCASGSTYEQYFGPGTRLTVT.

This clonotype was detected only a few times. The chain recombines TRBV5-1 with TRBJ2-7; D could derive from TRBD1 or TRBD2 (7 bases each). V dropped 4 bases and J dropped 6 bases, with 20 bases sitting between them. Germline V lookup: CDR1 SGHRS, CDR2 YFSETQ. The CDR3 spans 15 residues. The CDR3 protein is CASSQRQGSSGEQYF. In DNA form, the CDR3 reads TGCGCCAGCAGCCAAAGACAGGGCTCTAGCGGCGAGCAGTACTTC.

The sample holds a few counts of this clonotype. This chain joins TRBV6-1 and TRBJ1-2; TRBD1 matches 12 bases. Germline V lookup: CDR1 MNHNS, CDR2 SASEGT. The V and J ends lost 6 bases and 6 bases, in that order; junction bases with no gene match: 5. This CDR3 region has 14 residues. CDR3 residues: CASSRRDRGHGYTF. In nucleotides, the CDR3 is TGTGCCAGCAGCCGAAGGGACAGGGGGCATGGCTACACCTTC.

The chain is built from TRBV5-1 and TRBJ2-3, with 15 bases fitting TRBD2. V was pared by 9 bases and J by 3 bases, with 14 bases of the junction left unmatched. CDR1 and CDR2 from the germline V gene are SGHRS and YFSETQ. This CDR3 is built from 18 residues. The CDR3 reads CATSVRLGTSGGTDTQYF. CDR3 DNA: TGCGCCACCTCGGTCAGACTTGGGACTAGCGGGGGGACAGATACGCAGTATTTT.